One sample yielded the 30 T cell receptor beta chains listed below, sequenced in a study of cytomegalovirus exposure and HLA in healthy donors (dated by TCRdb to 2016 to 2017). The receptor library was made with the immunoSEQ multiplex PCR assay. For the multiplex PCR, a mixture combining 60 forward primers for TCR Vbeta segments and 13 reverse primers for TCR Jbeta segments was used. In its TCRdb copy, this immuneACCESS table keeps in-frame sequences only and misses some clones. Where compared with another copy, unresolved V genes explain less than half of these, and the others have no known cause. This sample comprises roughly 100,000 clones, 75% to 85% of them detected only once. The ten largest account for about 1.5% of the sample. Sequencing input: PBMCs. All receptors derive from a man aged 50 to 59 in good health and CMV-seronegative.

V is TRBV5-1 and J is TRBJ1-3; D not certain. V gave up 4 bases and J gave up 0 bases, with 11 bases separating them. The germline V gene has CDR1 SGHRS and CDR2 YFSETQ. This CDR3 region has 15 residues. For the CDR3, the DNA is TGCGCCAGCAGCCCGACGACTGACTCTGGAAACACCATATATTTT. Protein: CASSPTTDSGNTIYF.

The V and J genes are TRBV5-4 and TRBJ1-1, with 9 bases aligning to TRBD1. CDR3 size: 15 residues. V shed 4 bases and J 1 base; nucleotides not matched to a gene: 5. Germline CDR1 and CDR2: SGHNT and YYREEE (reference sequence). The CDR3, as DNA: TGTGCCAGCAGCCCCGGACAGGGGAGGAACACTGAAGCTTTCTTT. It specifies CASSPGQGRNTEAFF.

V is TRBV28 and J is TRBJ2-1; 10 nucleotides agree with TRBD2. J was trimmed by 7 bases and V by 6 bases; bases with no gene match: 18. CDR1 and CDR2 (germline): MDHEN, SYDVKM. CDR3 length equals 18 residues. The CDR3 sequence: CASSLLKLAGPTLNEQFF. Here the CDR3 DNA reads TGTGCCAGCAGCCTACTAAAACTAGCGGGGCCTACGTTGAATGAGCAGTTCTTC.

V and J are TRBV2 and TRBJ2-2; D gene ambiguous. The germline CDR1 and CDR2 sequences are SNHLY and FYNNEI. Trimming removed 5 bases at V and 6 bases at J, with 4 bases between. The CDR3 has 11 residues. CDR3 sequence (DNA): TGTGCCAGCAGTTATTCCGGGGAGCTGTTTTTT. Its protein is CASSYSGELFF. Full variable domain (missing parts from reference TRBV2 and TRBJ2-2): EPEVTQTPSHQVTQMGQEVILRCVPISNHLYFYWYRQILGQKVEFLVSFYNNEISEKSEIFDDQFSVERPDGSNFTLKIRSTKLEDSAMYFCASSYSGELFFGEGSRLTVL.

The J gene is TRBJ2-7, the V gene TRBV5-6; TRBD1 aligns across 8 bases. The CDR3 is 15 residues long. Germline CDR1 SGHDT, CDR2 YYEEEE. Germline trimming cut 0 bases from V and 0 bases from J; bases unmatched to any gene: 2. DNA of the CDR3: TGTGCCAGCAGCTTGGACAGGGGGTCCTCCTACGAGCAGTACTTC. It yields the protein CASSLDRGSSYEQYF.

This sequence joins TRBV6-1 and TRBJ1-2; no clear D. V was shortened by 7 bases and J by 0 bases, with 12 bases between the two germline ends. This CDR3 region has 14 residues. Germline V gene data show CDR1 as MNHNS and CDR2 as SASEGT. As DNA, the CDR3 is TGTGCCAGCACTGAGACGAGGACTAACTATGGCTACACCTTC. Residues: CASTETRTNYGYTF.

V and J are TRBV7-3 and TRBJ1-3, with 10 bases aligning to TRBD1. Germline trimming cut 5 bases from V and 5 bases from J; bases unmatched to any gene: 3. The CDR3 is 14 amino acids. The germline gives CDR1 SGHTA, CDR2 FQGTGA. The CDR3 loop is CASSVTGGRNTIYF. In DNA, the CDR3 is TGTGCCAGCAGCGTGACAGGGGGCCGAAACACCATATATTTT.

This sequence joins TRBV6-5 and TRBJ2-2; a weak D match, TRBD2 (6 bases). Germline values: CDR1 MNHEY, CDR2 SVGAGI. V was cut by 10 bases and J by 1 base, with 16 bases left in between. CDR3 length: 15 residues. The CDR3 region has the DNA TGTGCCACCGGAGGGGTGTTGCGGAACACCGGGGAGCTGTTTTTT. Its translation is CATGGVLRNTGELFF.

V gene TRBV6-1 combines with J gene TRBJ2-1; TRBD2 matches at 12 bases. From germline, CDR1 is MNHNS and CDR2 SASEGT. Trimming cost V 4 bases and J 0 bases; bases outside gene matches: 13. CDR3 size: 20 residues. CDR3 bases: TGTGCCAGCAGTGTGGTCCTGCCGGGACTAGCGGGCTCCTCCTACAATGAGCAGTTCTTC. It codes for CASSVVLPGLAGSSYNEQFF.

The V gene is TRBV7-6, the J gene TRBJ2-5, with 9 bases aligning to TRBD2. This CDR3 comprises 17 residues. V shed 5 bases and J 0 bases; nucleotides not matched to a gene: 10. Germline V lookup: CDR1 SGHVS, CDR2 FNYEAQ. CDR3 DNA sequence: TGTGCCAGCAGCCCATATATAGCGGGGGAGTACCAAGAGACCCAGTACTTC. Translating it yields CASSPYIAGEYQETQYF.

V and J are TRBV10-3 and TRBJ1-4; TRBD1 agrees at 8 bases. Unmatched junction bases numbered 7, after V lost 8 bases and J lost 5 bases. The germline CDR1 and CDR2 sequences are ENHRY and SYGVKD. The CDR3 covers 14 residues. The CDR3, as DNA: TGTGCCATCGGGGAAGACAGGGGCAATGAAAAACTGTTTTTT. Translated: CAIGEDRGNEKLFF.

This chain uses TRBV7-6 with TRBJ1-5, with TRBD1 matching 9 bases. Germline CDR1 is SGHVS and CDR2 is FNYEAQ. This CDR3 is built from 14 residues. With V trimmed by 4 bases and J by 5 bases, 3 bases remained unmatched. DNA of the CDR3: TGTGCCAGCAGCTCTCGGACAGGGGATCAGCCCCAGCATTTT. This encodes CASSSRTGDQPQHF.

V is TRBV6-1 and J is TRBJ2-5, with 7 bases that match TRBD2. V was pared by 3 bases and J by 4 bases, with 5 bases of the junction left unmatched. Germline lookup yields CDR1 MNHNS and CDR2 SASEGT. CDR3 length equals 14 residues. The CDR3 DNA reads TGTGCCAGCAGTGACCTCTGGGAGGGAGAGACCCAGTACTTC. Translating gives CASSDLWEGETQYF.

The V and J genes are TRBV30 and TRBJ1-4; D gene unclear. Germline values: CDR1 GTSNPN, CDR2 SVGIG (reference sequence). Trimming cost V 7 bases and J 0 bases, with 18 bases left between them. The CDR3 contains 16 residues. Here the CDR3 reads CAFSLNTAATNEKLFF. The CDR3 DNA reads TGTGCCTTTTCATTGAACACAGCTGCAACTAATGAAAAACTGTTTTTT.

The V gene is TRBV5-6, the J gene TRBJ1-6; 7 bases line up with TRBD1. This CDR3 contains 15 residues. J gave up 9 bases and V 3 bases, and 9 bases lay outside the gene matches. CDR1 is SGHDT, CDR2 YYEEEE, per germline. CDR3 protein: CASSSGQSMSSPLHF. In nucleotides, the CDR3 is TGTGCCAGCAGCTCGGGACAGTCCATGAGTTCACCCCTCCACTTT.

This chain joins TRBV7-9 and TRBJ2-3; weak D call: TRBD1 (5 bases). Trimming cost V 5 bases and J 6 bases, with 18 bases left between them. CDR1 is SEHNR, CDR2 FQNEAQ, per germline (reference sequence). This CDR3 region has 15 residues. CDR3 sequence (DNA): TGTGCCAGCAGCCTAGGGGTAGGGGATGAGGATACGCAGTATTTT. Its translation is CASSLGVGDEDTQYF.

The chain employs TRBV7-2 and TRBJ2-1, with D uncertain. Germline V gene sequence: CDR1 SGHTA, CDR2 FQGNSA. The CDR3 has 11 amino acids. Between the trimmed V and J ends, which lost 4 bases and 9 bases, there was a span of 7 bases. This CDR3 reads CASSSAGEQFF. As DNA, the CDR3 is TGTGCCAGCAGCTCTGCCGGTGAGCAGTTCTTC.

The rearrangement links TRBV10-3 to TRBJ2-7; 7 nucleotides line up with TRBD1. The length of the CDR3 is 16 residues. Losses at the gene ends were 3 bases for V and 2 bases for J; bases not matched to a gene: 10. In germline, CDR1 is ENHRY, CDR2 SYGVKD. CDR3 DNA: TGTGCCATCAGTGACCCCGACAGGGTACGGGCCTACGAGCAGTACTTC. This encodes CAISDPDRVRAYEQYF.

This clone was observed a few times. Other DNA variants within this sample encode the same CDR3. The V and J genes are TRBV6-1 and TRBJ2-2; D perhaps matches TRBD2 (5 bases). Germline V lookup: CDR1 MNHNS, CDR2 SASEGT. The CDR3 runs to 14 residues. The V end lost 4 bases, the J end lost 5 bases, and 11 bases lay between the germline ends. CDR3 loop: CASSGFRETGELFF. The DNA of the CDR3 is TGTGCCAGCAGTGGTTTCCGGGAAACCGGGGAGCTGTTTTTT.

V is TRBV4-1 and J is TRBJ1-2; D possibly corresponds to TRBD1 (5 bases). The germline CDR1 and CDR2 sequences are MGHRA and YSYEKL. V lost 6 bases, J lost 2 bases, and 10 bases lay in between. The CDR3 consists of 13 residues. This chain's CDR3 is CASRGVSNYGYTF. CDR3 nucleotides: TGCGCCAGCAGAGGGGTCTCCAACTATGGCTACACCTTC.

This clone was counted a few times. The V call is TRBV7-2, the J call TRBJ1-1, with D maybe TRBD1 (6 bases). The CDR3 contains 17 residues. From germline, CDR1 is SGHTA and CDR2 FQGNSA. V lost 6 bases and J 1 base, leaving 21 bases between the germline ends. CDR3 protein: CASSGGRDTQWNTEAFF. The CDR3 nucleotides are TGTGCCAGCAGTGGGGGCCGGGACACGCAATGGAACACTGAAGCTTTCTTT.

This chain connects TRBV5-5 to TRBJ1-1; weak D call: TRBD1 (5 bases). In germline, CDR1 is SGHKS, CDR2 YYEKEE (reference sequence). This CDR3 is built from 14 residues. V lost 6 bases to trimming and J lost 5 bases, with 17 bases between them. DNA for the CDR3: TGTGCCAGCATGGGAGGTGGGGGGAGGACTGAAGCTTTCTTT. Amino acids: CASMGGGGRTEAFF. The variable domain in full, completed from reference TRBV5-5 and TRBJ1-1, reads DAGVTQSPTHLIKTRGQQVTLRCSPISGHKSVSWYQQVLGQGPQFIFQYYEKEERGRGNFPDRFSARQFPNYSSELNVNALLLGDSALYLCASMGGGGRTEAFFGQGTRLTVV.

This sequence joins TRBV6-1 and TRBJ1-5; 9 bases line up with TRBD1. CDR3 length equals 15 residues. Trimming removed 6 bases from V and 6 bases from J; junction bases left unmatched: 9. The germline CDR1 and CDR2 sequences are MNHNS and SASEGT. The CDR3 sequence is CASRLQGAGSQPQHF. Written as DNA, the CDR3 is TGTGCCAGCAGATTACAGGGGGCGGGAAGTCAGCCCCAGCATTTT.

The chain recombines TRBV5-5 with TRBJ2-3, with 8 bases lining up with TRBD1. Unmatched junction bases numbered 1, after V lost 4 bases and J lost 0 bases. This CDR3 comprises 14 residues. CDR1 and CDR2 (germline): SGHKS, YYEKEE (reference sequence). CDR3 amino acids: CASSGTGSTDTQYF. The DNA of the CDR3 is TGTGCCAGCAGCGGGACAGGCAGCACAGATACGCAGTATTTT.

V and J are TRBV5-6 and TRBJ2-7; weak D call: TRBD1 (5 bases). Germline V gives CDR1 SGHDT, CDR2 YYEEEE. The CDR3 consists of 19 residues. V gave up 1 base and J gave up 6 bases, with 29 bases separating them. For the CDR3, the DNA is TGTGCCAGCAGCTTGAAATGGAATAGGGGCACCCCCTGGAAGCGCGAGCAGTACTTC. Amino acid sequence: CASSLKWNRGTPWKREQYF.

The chain uses TRBV10-3 and TRBJ2-3, with 8 positions matching TRBD1. The CDR3 is made up of 16 amino acids. Trimming removed 2 bases from V and 1 base from J; junction bases left unmatched: 5. Per the germline V gene, CDR1 is ENHRY and CDR2 is SYGVKD. DNA for the CDR3: TGTGCCATCAGTGAGGCGGGACAGGACGGCACAGATACGCAGTATTTT. This codes for CAISEAGQDGTDTQYF.

The chain carries TRBV28 and TRBJ2-1; TRBD2 agrees at 10 bases. V trimming: 10 bases; J trimming: 5 bases; junction bases outside the gene matches: 11. Germline loops: CDR1 MDHEN, CDR2 SYDVKM. The CDR3 totals 15 residues. CDR3 DNA sequence: TGTGCCACCACCCCGGCTCTAGCGGGAGACAATGAGCAGTTCTTC. Translating gives CATTPALAGDNEQFF.

J is TRBJ2-3 and V is TRBV7-2, with a weak D call TRBD2 (7 bases). Per the germline V gene, CDR1 is SGHTA and CDR2 is FQGNSA. The length of the CDR3 is 14 residues. V lost 5 bases and J 4 bases, leaving 13 bases between the germline ends. The CDR3: CASSPGGPSDTQYF. The CDR3 coding sequence is TGTGCCAGCAGCCCCGGGGGGCCATCAGATACGCAGTATTTT.

This sequence joins TRBV10-1 and TRBJ1-1; D unclear. This CDR3 has 13 amino acids. The V gene lost 3 bases and the J gene lost 5 bases, with 10 bases spanning the gap. Germline assignment: CDR1 WNHNN and CDR2 SYGVQD (reference sequence). CDR3 bases: TGCGCCAGCAGTGACGGGCCGGGAACTGAAGCTTTCTTT. Its translation: CASSDGPGTEAFF.

This chain connects TRBV5-1 to TRBJ2-2; D possibly corresponds to TRBD1 (5 bases). V was shortened by 2 bases and J by 2 bases, with 7 bases between the two germline ends. In germline, CDR1 is SGHRS, CDR2 YFSETQ. CDR3 size: 14 residues. The CDR3: CASSLGVNTGELFF. The CDR3, as DNA: TGCGCCAGCAGCTTAGGGGTTAACACCGGGGAGCTGTTTTTT. The full variable domain, with the rest looked up from reference TRBV5-1 and TRBJ2-2, is KAGVTQTPRYLIKTRGQQVTLSCSPISGHRSVSWYQQTPGQGLQFLFEYFSETQRNKGNFPGRFSGRQFSNSRSEMNVSTLELGDSALYLCASSLGVNTGELFFGEGSRLTVL.